This TCR beta chain was retrieved from a study of blood T cell repertoires in COVID-19. Across the whole study: Spain, Italy and the United States supplied samples that represented acute and convalescent COVID-19. PBMCs, B-cell-depleted T cells, or T cells were the source of the cDNA or gDNA that made up the material.

Per germline, CDR1 MNHEY and CDR2 SVGAGI. Trimming removed 8 bases from V and 3 bases from J, with 5 bases in between. This CDR3 has 11 amino acids. Participants, about 18 to 89 years old, spanned about 26 US areas. Some clones are missing from TCRdb's copy, which holds only in-frame ones; the method was immunoSEQ multiplex PCR. Of 200,000 to 250,000 clones in the sample, 70% to 90% are singletons; the top ten hold approximately 4.3%. The specimen sequenced was PBMCs or T cells enriched from blood (not recorded which). The receptor was derived from a young man with acute COVID-19. The genes are TRBV6-5 and TRBJ1-3, with D unresolved. The CDR3 protein is CASRFGNTIYF. The DNA for the CDR3 is TGTGCCAGCCGGTTTGGAAACACCATATATTTT.